This T cell receptor beta chain came from a study of cytomegalovirus exposure and HLA in healthy donors. Study-wide results and caveats: Cytomegalovirus status was reportedly diagnosed by the classifier with high specificity and sensitivity. Researchers reported that a few CMV-associated chains were confirmed in vitro as CMV antigen-specific. The study designated about 180 TCR beta chains cytomegalovirus-associated.

In germline, CDR1 is SGHRS, CDR2 YFSETQ. V lost 4 bases and J 5 bases, leaving 15 bases between the germline ends. The CDR3 covers 14 residues. PCR used 60 Vbeta primers and 13 Jbeta primers. The assay was immunoSEQ multiplex PCR, and TCRdb's table has in-frame clones only and misses some. The repertoire has under 130,000 clones, roughly 77% of them found once; the top ten carry over 9%. In the case of this clone: What it binds is not known.

Sequenced material: PBMCs. This receptor was obtained from a woman between 18 and 29 years old in good health and CMV-seropositive. The chain carries TRBV5-1 and TRBJ1-1, with D unclear. Written as DNA, the CDR3 is TGCGCCAGCAGCCCGCAAACTCGGGAAACTGAAGCTTTCTTT. This codes for CASSPQTRETEAFF.